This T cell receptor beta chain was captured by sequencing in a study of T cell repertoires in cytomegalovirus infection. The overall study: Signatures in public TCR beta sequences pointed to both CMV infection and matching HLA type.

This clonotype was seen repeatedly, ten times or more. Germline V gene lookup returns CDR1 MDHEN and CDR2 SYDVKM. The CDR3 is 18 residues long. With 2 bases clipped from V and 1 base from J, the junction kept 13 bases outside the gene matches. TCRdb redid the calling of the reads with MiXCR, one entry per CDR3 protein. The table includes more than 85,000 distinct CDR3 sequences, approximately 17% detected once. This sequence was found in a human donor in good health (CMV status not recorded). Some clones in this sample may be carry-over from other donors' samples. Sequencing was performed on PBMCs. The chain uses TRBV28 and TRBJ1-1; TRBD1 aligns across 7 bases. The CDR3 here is CASSLGFALRTGNTEAFF. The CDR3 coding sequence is TGTGCCAGCAGTTTAGGTTTCGCCCTTCGGACAGGGAACACTGAAGCTTTCTTT.